This is a list of T cell receptor beta chains from one sample in a study of identical twins. TCRdb passed the 5' RACE reads through MiXCR, listing each CDR3 protein once. The sample has under 400,000 distinct CDR3 sequences, around 9.7% seen once; the top ten hold roughly 9%. Sequenced material: naive T cells sorted from blood. The receptors stem from a woman aged 45 to 65 in good health. Each CDR3 is given with its conserved first and last residue. Each record gives: J gene, clone size, V gene, D gene, CDR3 protein, CDR3 DNA. The D gene is left open where the match is weak. Clone sizes are given selectively: once, few, many, or a class where the clone is expanded.

>TRBJ1-5|few|TRBV30|-
CAWARDGPNQPQHF
TGTGCCTGGGCCCGGGACGGTCCCAATCAGCCCCAGCATTTT
>TRBJ2-1|few|TRBV7-9|TRBD2
CASSLSGRSNEQFF
TGTGCCAGCAGCTTGAGCGGGAGGTCTAATGAGCAGTTCTTC
>TRBJ1-4|-|TRBV12-3/TRBV12-4|TRBD1
CASSSNRGGEKLFF
TGTGCCAGCAGTTCCAACAGGGGTGGGGAAAAACTGTTTTTT
>TRBJ1-5|many|TRBV29-1|-
CSVVLNRDQPQHF
TGCAGCGTTGTCCTAAACAGGGATCAGCCCCAGCATTTT
>TRBJ2-1|few|TRBV5-1|-
CASSDGQPSYNEQFF
TGCGCCAGCAGCGATGGACAGCCCTCCTACAATGAGCAGTTCTTC
>TRBJ1-1|few|TRBV5-1|-
CASSLERLNTEAFF
TGCGCCAGCAGCTTGGAACGCTTGAACACTGAAGCTTTCTTT
>TRBJ2-7|few|TRBV12-3/TRBV12-4|-
CATQDRPLGEQYF
TGTGCCACCCAGGACAGACCTTTAGGGGAGCAGTACTTC
>TRBJ1-5|few|TRBV10-3|-
CAIRGDSNQPQHF
TGTGCCATCAGGGGGGACAGCAATCAGCCCCAGCATTTT
>TRBJ2-4|-|TRBV11-2|-
CASSLLGEELSNIQYF
TGTGCCAGCAGCTTGCTCGGGGAGGAACTTAGTAACATTCAGTACTTC
>TRBJ2-2|-|TRBV10-3|TRBD1
CAISPDRVRTGELFF
TGTGCCATCAGCCCGGACAGGGTTAGGACCGGGGAGCTGTTTTTT
>TRBJ2-3|-|TRBV10-3|-
CAISVIRPGSGTNTQYF
TGTGCCATCAGTGTTATCCGACCTGGGTCAGGGACAAATACGCAGTATTTT
>TRBJ2-6|-|TRBV6-5|-
CASRMDSSVSGANVLTF
TGTGCCAGCAGGATGGACAGTTCCGTCTCTGGGGCCAACGTCCTGACTTTC
>TRBJ2-5|few|TRBV2|-
CASSEAGRAQETQYF
TGTGCCAGCAGTGAAGCGGGACGAGCCCAAGAGACCCAGTACTTC
>TRBJ2-3|many|TRBV7-9|TRBD2
CASSFGTSLIDTQYF
TGTGCCAGCAGCTTTGGGACTAGCCTGATAGATACGCAGTATTTT
>TRBJ2-1|few|TRBV20-1|TRBD1
CSANPGGAYNEQFF
TGCAGTGCCAACCCAGGGGGAGCCTACAATGAGCAGTTCTTC